This paragraph reports one T cell receptor beta chain. The sample originates from a study of blood T cell repertoires in COVID-19. Whole-study context: COVID-19 samples, acute and convalescent, were from the United States, Italy and Spain. In each case, the material was cDNA or gDNA derived from T cells, B-cell-depleted T cells, or PBMCs.

CDR3 length: 17 amino acids. Germline V lookup: CDR1 SGHRS, CDR2 YFSETQ. After removal of 1 base from V and 3 bases from J, the junction contained 7 bases not matched to a gene. Authors' methods: Estimation of nucleated cell counts was performed using reference gene primer amplification. Method: immunoSEQ multiplex PCR; TCRdb's copy keeps in-frame clones and lacks some. Clonal size and the V and J genes are those of that table, whereas D and trimming came from the DNA. In the table there are approximately 100,000 clones, more than 65% of which are singletons. The gene calls are TRBV5-1 and TRBJ2-2; 9 bases align to TRBD1. The specimen was peripheral blood. This TCR came from a woman of 80 years or more with acute or convalescent COVID-19. CDR3 DNA: TGCGCCAGCAGCTTGAAACAGGGGGCGAGGGACACCGGGGAGCTGTTTTTT. Protein product: CASSLKQGARDTGELFF.